This T cell receptor beta chain stems from a study of cytomegalovirus exposure and HLA in healthy donors listed by TCRdb under 2017. Context from the whole study: An earlier analysis of approximately 550 of the donors reported 250 to 300 Gb of sequence data and roughly 110 million unique TCR beta sequences from 150 million to 200 million T cells. In an earlier analysis of 500 to 650 of the donors, high-throughput TCR beta sequencing was used to judge whether each TCR beta V gene segment behaved as functional or pseudogenic. Roughly 300 gigabases of sequencing data and 80 million or so unique TCR sequences were included in an early release covering 550 to 800 HLA-typed donors. To study patterns of TCR occurrence, a later analysis re-analyzed previously published TCR beta repertoires from 500 to 850 donors and added high-resolution HLA genotyping. To predict cytomegalovirus infection status, the study brought together high-throughput TCR immunosequencing, statistical association of individual TCRs with disease status, and machine learning. All discovery cohort repertoires had been generated on a single sequencing platform. Typing coverage differed by locus: A, B, C, DRB1 and DQB1 were typed in roughly 620-630 donors, DQA1 in approximately 520, DPA1 in over 600, and DPB1 in about 450. Roughly five DR-DQ haplotypes were treated as single units for association and clustering because of strong linkage in the cohort. Genome-wide SNP genotypes for about three fifths of the 666 donors were used in a later genetic analysis, which treated that subset as a discovery cohort. The genetic ancestry cluster associated with self-reported Caucasian donors included 70% to 85% of the roughly 380 genotyped donors. In addition to the first cohort of around 670 subjects, a separate validation cohort of 120 different subjects was used. Donor age, sex, ethnicity and CMV serostatus were compiled alongside the repertoire data. The study profiled the T cell repertoires of 500 to 800 subjects by immunosequencing and related them to cytomegalovirus serostatus. Across under 500 genotyped donors of the cohort, an average of approximately 240,000 unique TCR beta nucleotide sequences per donor were sequenced, and around 19% of those sequences were non-productive. The later analysis used no new phenotypic data to find candidate immune exposures, relying instead on TCR beta sequences and their occurrence across donors. The aim of the study was to test whether cataloging public T cell receptors could identify signatures of past pathogen exposure. Class I and class II HLA loci were covered by the typing at four-digit resolution.

Receptor amplification or capture employed the immunoSEQ multiplex PCR assay. The multiplex PCR relied on a mix of 60 forward primers for TCR Vbeta segments and 13 reverse primers for TCR Jbeta segments. A multiplex PCR assay on genomic DNA amplified the CDR3 region of rearranged TCR beta genes. The amplified TCR beta libraries were sequenced on the Illumina HiSeq System as 87-base-pair reads. Per the original workflow: A later analysis counted tens of millions of unique TCR beta chains across the 650 to 800 repertoires, and 9.5 million to 11 million of these chains were shared by at least two donors. A nearest-neighbor algorithm error-corrected the raw reads and collapsed the reads into unique sequences, merging closely related sequences to remove PCR and sequencing errors. To assign V, D and J gene segments, CDR3 sequences were aligned to IMGT reference sequences. For a sequence to be retained, a match of at least six nucleotides was required to both a V gene segment and a J gene segment. A rearrangement was called productive if the CDR3 had no stop codons and remained in frame with V and J, and every other rearrangement was called non-productive. Following IMGT convention, CDR3 was defined as the stretch from the second conserved V-encoded cysteine up to the conserved J-encoded phenylalanine. Sequences without an unambiguous match to a single V gene segment were excluded from the earlier analysis of 587 of the donors. An earlier analysis of some 610 of the donors called V segments functional above 56.7% productive rearrangements and segregating when the between-donor standard deviation exceeded 5%. To diagnose cytomegalovirus status from the catalog of TCR beta chain sequences, a statistical classification framework was built. V and J gene assignment, in a later analysis, came from comparing TCR nucleotide sequences with IMGT/GENE-DB human TR gene sequences. The TCRdist pipeline was used in a later analysis to assign CDR3 sequences and most-parsimonious VDJ recombination scenarios. In a later analysis, every TCR beta chain was defined by the combination of its CDR3 amino acid sequence and its V-gene family, and reads without a unique V-gene family were dropped. As a way to deal with suspected cross-contamination and a sequencing artifact, a later analysis dropped roughly 600 nucleotide sequences that were highly shared and had low generation probability. In a later analysis, a clonal expansion index for each public chain was calculated from normalized within-repertoire ranks of inferred template counts. A later analysis computed generation probabilities with a VDJ recombination model fitted to out-of-frame rearrangements, and checked the results against IGoR. Hypergeometric tests were used in a later analysis to score TCR-TCR, TCR-HLA and TCR-CMV co-occurrence, with a repertoire-size bias correction applied to the TCR pairs. In a later analysis, false discovery rates were estimated by permuting HLA or CMV assignments 20 times. In a later analysis, co-occurring TCRs were grouped using DBSCAN, with TCRdist sequence similarity added in when clustering inside HLA-allele-positive subsets. Co-occurrence clustering excluded repertoires with fewer than 30,000 or more than 120,000 public chains, plus five with anomalous nucleotide sharing. This immuneACCESS table, as held by TCRdb, lists in-frame sequences with V and J called but not all clones. Of the missing ones, under half trace to an unresolved V gene in checked studies; the others have no known cause. V and J calls and clone size are copied from that table; D and trimming were computed from the DNA. A total of some 130,000 clones appear in this sample, approximately 80% of them only once. The ten largest account for 2% to 2.5% of the sample.

The cohort was made up of around 720 healthy bone marrow donors. At the time of sampling, every cohort member was nominally healthy, though immune exposures that went unrecorded were likely present. The donor tested CMV seronegative and was one of the 352 seronegative cohort members. A peripheral blood sample was provided by each donor, and peripheral blood mononuclear cells were used for TCR beta sequencing. Genomic DNA was extracted from the blood cell samples with the Qiagen DNeasy Blood Extraction Kit. Here is what the overall study found, with its caveats: Most TCR sequences were observed very rarely across donors, whereas some public TCRs were present in many individuals. Linkage disequilibrium might explain the correlated functional status among segregating V segments, but an unknown experimental factor could not be excluded. In this cohort, only TCR beta chains were sequenced, and detectable features were limited by the absence of alpha or paired-chain data. A few of the identified cytomegalovirus-associated TCR beta chains were confirmed in vitro to be specific for cytomegalovirus antigens. A later genetic analysis reported fewer N-insertions in productive TCRs among donors in an Asian-associated ancestry cluster than the roughly 650-donor mean. The authors suggested that the approach could potentially be generalized to other disease states and immunological phenotypes. The only immune exposure information available for the cohort was CMV serostatus. A further reported finding was that TCR beta sequences accurately predicted the HLA-A and HLA-B alleles for most subjects in the first cohort. The study gave a list of some 150 TCR beta chains associated with cytomegalovirus. A cluster of highly shared sequence variants was judged likely to be a technical artifact of the sequencing pipeline. Because counts were too low, some 17 rarely observed V segments, including chromosome 9 orphons, were excluded from the earlier analysis of 587 of the donors. When HLA alleles, especially DR and DQ, strongly co-occurred, attributing TCR associations to individual alleles was difficult. Specific HLA alleles were associated with 16,951 TCR beta sequences at a false discovery rate of 0.05 in a later analysis. Because HLA typing was missing for some donors at each locus, association tests included only the typed subset. In a later analysis, most CMV-associated TCR beta chains were found to appear HLA-restricted, with HLA associations seemingly driven largely by CMV exposure. Roughly uniform sequencing depth across donors was assumed in presence/absence analyses, although this assumption may not hold. Cytomegalovirus status was reported to be diagnosed by the classifier with high specificity and sensitivity in both the original and validation cohorts. In a later analysis, TCR association rates were found to vary across HLA loci, with the most associated TCRs seen for DRB1 alleles and the fewest for HLA-C alleles. In a later analysis, HLA-associated TCR beta chains were found to be more clonally expanded and to have lower generation probabilities than equally common non-associated chains. In an earlier analysis of some 540 of the donors, most TCR beta V segments appeared in productive rearrangements about 87% or about 30% of the time, broadly matching IMGT annotations. A later genetic analysis associated a missense DCLRE1C variant with V-gene and J-gene trimming of TCR beta chains, and an independent cohort replicated the association. According to a later analysis, parvovirus B19, influenza, CMV and Epstein-Barr virus appeared linked to several top co-occurrence clusters.

Of note for this clone: Its antigen remains undetermined. Qualities for individual bases were not recorded, and no much larger clone is one base off.

This clonotype was obtained from a man aged 30-40 years in good health and CMV-seronegative. Source material: PBMCs.

The bases are TGTGCCAGCAGCGTAGCTACGGGACAGAGCTCCTACAATGAGCAGTTCTTC. Translation gives CASSVATGQSSYNEQFF. The chain joins TRBV9 to TRBJ2-1, with 7 bases aligning to TRBD1. V is pruned by 0 bases and J by 0 bases, leaving 6 bases of the junction without a gene match. The germline V gene sets CDR1 to SGDLS and CDR2 to YYNGEE. The CDR3 starts with the cysteine, ends with the phenylalanine, and has 17 residues. The only DNA kept is the CDR3, 51 bases in frame from the first base. This CDR3, with the reference TRBV9 and TRBJ2-1 proteins standing in past its ends, gives the full variable domain DSGVTQTPKHLITATGQRVTLRCSPRSGDLSVYWYQQSLDQGLQFLIQYYNGEERAKGNILERFSAQQFPDLHSELNLSSLELGDSALYFCASSVATGQSSYNEQFFGPGTRLTVL.